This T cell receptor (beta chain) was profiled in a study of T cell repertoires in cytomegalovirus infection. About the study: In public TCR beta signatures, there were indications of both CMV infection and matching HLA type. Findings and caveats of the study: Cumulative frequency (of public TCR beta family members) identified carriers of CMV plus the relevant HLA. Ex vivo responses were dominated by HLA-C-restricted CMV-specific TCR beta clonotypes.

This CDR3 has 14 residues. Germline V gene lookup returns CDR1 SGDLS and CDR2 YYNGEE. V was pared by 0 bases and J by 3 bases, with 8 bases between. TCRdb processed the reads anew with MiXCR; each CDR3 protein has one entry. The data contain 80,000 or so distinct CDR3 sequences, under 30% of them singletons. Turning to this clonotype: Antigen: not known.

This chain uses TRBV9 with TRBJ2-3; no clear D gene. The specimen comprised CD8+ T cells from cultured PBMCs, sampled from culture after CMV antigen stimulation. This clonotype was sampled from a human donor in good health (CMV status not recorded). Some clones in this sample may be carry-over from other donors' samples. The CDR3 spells CASSVVDSTDTQYF. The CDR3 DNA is TGTGCCAGCAGCGTAGTGGATTCTACAGATACGCAGTATTTT.